The following is a T cell receptor (beta chain) sequence with its context. Many counts were recorded for this clonotype. This receptor's antigen is unknown. No quality values exist for individual bases; no much larger clone is one base distant. The entry originates in a study of identical twins (dated by TCRdb to about 2016). Study-level background: The study deep-sequenced TCR alpha and beta repertoires from monozygotic twins, unrelated adults of various ages and cord blood to test whether fetal clonotypes persist. To rule out contamination, the twin experiments were replicated at different times with different library preparation protocols. Broader findings and caveats from the paper: Abundant cord blood beta clonotypes carried fewer insertions; young adult naive repertoires showed a weaker similar trend, while memory repertoires showed none. Excess twin sharing in beta out-of-frame sequences was weaker because fewer shared sequences lowered the signal-to-noise ratio. Recombination models systematically underestimated out-of-frame TCR alpha sharing in monozygotic twins but agreed with sharing between unrelated individuals. Compared with coincidental sharing between unrelated individuals, out-of-frame TCR alpha sequences shared between twins had an excess of sequences with low generation probability. Invariant T cells such as MAIT and iNKT could partly confound zero-insertion analyses, although diverse VJ usage argued against such confounding for most clonotypes. Because the same donors could not be followed over many years, the conclusions relied on cross-sectional statistical analysis.

Every donor was a healthy Caucasian. The twin cohort comprised three pairs of female monozygotic twins, all aged about 18 to 29 years. Peripheral blood mononuclear cells were the source from which RNA for the TCR libraries was isolated. Preparation of the library involved 5' RACE. The listed sequencing device is Illumina HiSeq 2000. A universal primer binding site was added through template switching, and the final cDNA carried a unique molecular identifier so that TCR cDNA molecules could be counted accurately. Specific primers in the conserved constant-segment region were used to synthesize first-strand cDNA for TCR alpha and beta chains. To control for contamination, each cDNA library was double barcoded with a SMART-Mk sample barcode plus Illumina barcodes. TruSeq adapter sequences, together with Illumina sample barcodes, were added in two successive PCR steps. The TCR alpha and beta cDNA libraries were sequenced on the Illumina HiSeq platform using custom primers. For the original study's pipeline: Raw reads were processed with MiGEC to extract unique molecular identifiers, and MiXCR was used to determine CDR3 positions. Recombination models were inferred per individual with the repgenHMM and IGoR tools using an EM algorithm. The tcR package in R was used for shared clonotype analysis, with sharing normalized by the product of cloneset sizes. To study raw recombination free of thymic and clonal selection effects, out-of-frame nonproductive sequences were analyzed. The public reads were run again by TCRdb, first through fastp at Q25 and then through MiXCR, and only productive beta chains were kept. Every distinct CDR3 protein forms one entry, paired with its most common genes and DNA. The V and J calls come from TCRdb's annotation, not from the publication. Across this sample there are roughly 720,000 distinct CDR3 sequences, with around a sixth seen only once. Under 15% of the sample is in the top ten clones.

The sample was also linked to a second study, of T cells expressing NK-cell markers. The second investigation adds: TCR beta-chain repertoires were profiled in sorted CD3+CD56+NKG2C+, CD3+CD56+NKG2C- and CD3+CD56-NKG2C+ T-cell subsets from eight donors. Among the eight sequenced donors, seven were HCMV-seropositive and one was HCMV-seronegative. In several experiments an anti-gammadeltaTCR antibody was added to restrict sorting to alphabetaTCR-expressing T cells. For roughly six donors, the dominant CD3+CD56+NKG2C+ clonotypes were among the top 10 CD8+ clonotypes and accounted for about 1.0-8% of CD8+ T cells. Those dominant clonotypes were again the most abundant among CD3+CD56-NKG2C+ cells in a handful of donors, at 28.3-60.1%. Whether the expanded NKG2C-expressing T cell clones were specific for HCMV antigens was left unclear. All eight donors whose samples were sequenced were randomly selected healthy volunteers, three of them men and five women. To determine HCMV serostatus, a commercial ELISA kit was used to detect HCMV-specific IgG in serum. For a handful of donors, unsorted PBMC were also used to sequence bulk peripheral blood T-cell repertoires. MIGEC was used to demultiplex reads and group reads by UMI, and MiTCR was used to assemble and quantify clonotypes. To exclude erroneous sequences, only TCR cDNA sequences supported by at least two reads were retained. The tcR package was used for downstream repertoire analysis, with clonotypes matched between fractions based on CDR3 nucleotide sequence plus V segment. VDJmatch was used to annotate antigen specificity against VDJdb, with one amino acid substitution allowed in CDR3.

This sequence originates from a woman aged 18-29 years in good health. Material for sequencing was PBMCs.

CDR3 region: CASSLGGGGNQPQHF. DNA sequence: TGTGCCAGCAGTTTAGGAGGGGGAGGCAATCAGCCCCAGCATTTT. The chain was built from TRBV12-3 or TRBV12-4 and TRBJ1-5; the D gene is perhaps TRBD1, from 6 matching bases. The CDR3 measures 15 amino acids from cysteine to phenylalanine. Just CDR3 DNA is preserved here, 45 bases in frame from base 1. V was cut back by 1 base and J by 2 bases, leaving a gap of 9 bases between them.